These T cell receptor beta chains were read from a single sample in a study of T cell repertoires in cytomegalovirus infection. TCRdb reprocessed the reads with MiXCR, giving one entry per CDR3 protein. The sample carries about 740,000 distinct CDR3 sequences, roughly a third recorded once. The sequenced sample was PBMCs. Every receptor here comes from a human donor in good health (CMV status not recorded). Some clones in this sample may be carry-over from other donors' samples. The CDR3 runs from the conserved cysteine through the conserved F or W. The D gene is left open where the match is weak. Size values are once, few and many counts, or a class for expanded clones, and some rows have none.

-	-	TRBV11-2	TRBJ1-1	CASSVRQAGNTEAFF	TGTGCCAGCAGCGTTCGACAGGCCGGGAACACTGAAGCTTTCTTT
TRBD2	few	TRBV28	TRBJ2-7	CASSSPGLAVDEQYF	TGTGCCAGCAGTTCCCCGGGACTAGCGGTCGACGAGCAGTACTTC
TRBD2	few	TRBV12-3/TRBV12-4	TRBJ2-3	CASSLATSGDTQYF	TGTGCCAGCAGTTTAGCGACTAGCGGGGATACGCAGTATTTT
TRBD1	-	TRBV28	TRBJ1-1	CASIGTGRLFTEAFF	TGTGCCAGCATCGGGACAGGGAGGTTATTCACTGAAGCTTTCTTT
-	-	TRBV7-2	TRBJ2-7	CASSAAVFPEQYF	TGTGCCAGCAGCGCAGCAGTATTCCCCGAGCAGTACTTC
-	-	TRBV20-1	TRBJ1-4	CSVQGRGEKLFF	TGCAGTGTCCAGGGGAGAGGTGAAAAACTGTTTTTT
-	many	TRBV27	TRBJ1-6	CASSLSGDNSPLHF	TGTGCCAGCAGTTTATCAGGAGATAATTCACCCCTCCACTTT
-	-	TRBV11-2	TRBJ2-5	CASSRDIVQETQYF	TGTGCCAGCAGCCGGGACATCGTACAAGAGACCCAGTACTTC
TRBD2	-	TRBV19	TRBJ2-1	CASSISGGAGREQFF	TGTGCCAGTAGTATCAGCGGGGGGGCCGGGAGGGAGCAGTTCTTC
-	-	TRBV12-3/TRBV12-4	TRBJ1-1	CASSLMEGQAEAFF	TGTGCCAGCAGTTTAATGGAGGGCCAGGCTGAAGCTTTCTTT
-	-	TRBV29-1	TRBJ1-2	CSVEGQGGGYTF	TGCAGCGTTGAGGGGCAGGGTGGTGGCTACACCTTC
-	-	TRBV7-6	TRBJ2-2	CASILGGGTGELFF	TGTGCCAGCATCTTGGGGGGAGGCACCGGGGAGCTGTTTTTT
TRBD1	-	TRBV5-4	TRBJ1-2	CASSLPGQGAPGGYTF	TGTGCCAGCAGCTTGCCGGGACAGGGGGCGCCGGGCGGCTACACCTTC
TRBD2	-	TRBV19	TRBJ2-1	CASRRLAGGRNEQFF	TGTGCCAGTAGAAGACTAGCGGGGGGTCGCAATGAGCAGTTCTTC
TRBD1	-	TRBV5-1	TRBJ2-5	CASSLGGQGFETQYF	TGCGCCAGCAGCTTGGGAGGACAGGGATTCGAGACCCAGTACTTC
TRBD2	-	TRBV28	TRBJ2-7	CASSFWREGAYEQYF	TGTGCCAGCAGTTTTTGGCGGGAGGGGGCCTACGAGCAGTACTTC
-	few	TRBV7-7	TRBJ2-1	CASSLTGRSSYNEQFF	TGTGCTAGCAGCTTAACGGGGCGTAGCTCCTACAATGAGCAGTTCTTC
TRBD1	few	TRBV28	TRBJ2-1	CASSSRTGRNEQFF	TGTGCCAGCAGTTCCCGGACAGGACGCAATGAGCAGTTCTTC
-	few	TRBV12-3/TRBV12-4	TRBJ1-4	CASRTVGEKLFF	TGTGCCAGCAGGACCGTGGGGGAAAAACTGTTTTTT
-	once	TRBV19	TRBJ2-3	CASSIALGPTDTQYF	TGTGCCAGTAGTATAGCTCTAGGGCCCACAGATACGCAGTATTTT
TRBD1	many	TRBV7-8	TRBJ1-4	CASSLTGGGEKLFF	TGTGCCAGCAGTCTCACAGGGGGAGGTGAAAAACTGTTTTTT
TRBD2	-	TRBV10-2	TRBJ2-1	CASTLAGGRNEQFF	TGCGCCAGCACATTGGCGGGGGGGAGGAATGAGCAGTTCTTC
-	few	TRBV5-5	TRBJ1-3	CASSALTGSSSGNTIYF	TGTGCCAGCAGCGCTTTGACGGGATCCTCCTCTGGAAACACCATATATTTT
-	-	TRBV12-3/TRBV12-4	TRBJ1-3	CASSLRGIGNTIYF	TGTGCCAGCAGTTTACGGGGGATTGGAAACACCATATATTTT
-	once	TRBV5-4	TRBJ2-3	CASSPNSVGTDTQYF	TGTGCCAGCAGCCCCAATAGCGTGGGCACAGATACGCAGTATTTT
-	few	TRBV19	TRBJ2-7	CASTQGFSSSYEQYF	TGTGCCAGTACTCAGGGGTTTTCAAGCTCCTACGAGCAGTACTTC
TRBD2	-	TRBV7-3	TRBJ2-3	CASSLAGLAGGSTDTQYF	TGTGCCAGCAGCTTAGCGGGACTAGCGGGGGGAAGCACAGATACGCAGTATTTT
-	-	TRBV6-1	TRBJ2-6	CATSKDPSGANVLTF	TGTGCCACCTCAAAAGACCCCTCTGGGGCCAACGTCCTGACTTTC
TRBD2	few	TRBV6-1	TRBJ2-5	CASSYRSGGQETQYF	TGTGCCAGCAGTTATAGAAGCGGGGGGCAAGAGACCCAGTACTTC
TRBD1	-	TRBV12-3/TRBV12-4	TRBJ1-6	CASSPRDRGSPLHF	TGTGCCAGCAGTCCCCGGGACAGGGGATCACCCCTCCACTTT
TRBD1	-	TRBV10-3	TRBJ2-7	CAISTGTGDIEQYF	TGTGCCATCAGTACCGGGACAGGGGATATCGAGCAGTACTTC
TRBD1	-	TRBV2	TRBJ1-1	CASVWSRQGAFF	TGTGCCAGTGTTTGGTCCCGACAGGGAGCTTTCTTT
-	-	TRBV5-6	TRBJ2-5	CASSFGQEGTQYF	TGTGCCAGCAGCTTCGGTCAAGAAGGGACCCAGTACTTC
TRBD1	-	TRBV19	TRBJ1-5	CASSIRVQGGFVFQAQHF	TGTGCCAGTAGTATTAGGGTGCAGGGGGGCTTCGTTTTTCAGGCCCAGCATTTT
-	-	TRBV7-6	TRBJ2-7	CASRLDAADYEQYF	TGTGCCAGCAGACTAGATGCTGCCGACTACGAGCAGTACTTC
-	many	TRBV7-2	TRBJ2-7	CASSGEYEQYF	TGTGCCAGCAGCGGGGAATACGAGCAGTACTTC
TRBD1	-	TRBV6-5	TRBJ1-2	CASSLDSGTAWAGYTF	TGTGCCAGCAGCCTAGACTCCGGGACAGCCTGGGCTGGCTACACCTTC
-	-	TRBV11-2	TRBJ1-2	CASSLESPANYGYTF	TGTGCCAGCAGCTTAGAGTCACCAGCTAACTATGGCTACACCTTC
-	few	TRBV28	TRBJ2-1	CASRTAYREQFF	TGTGCCAGTAGGACAGCCTACAGGGAGCAGTTCTTC
-	few	TRBV7-2	TRBJ1-6	CASSLVRGPNSPLHF	TGTGCCAGCAGCTTAGTCAGGGGTCCAAATTCACCCCTCCACTTT
-	-	TRBV28	TRBJ2-7	CASSRLGGSYEQYF	TGTGCCAGCAGTCGGTTGGGGGGCTCCTACGAGCAGTACTTC
-	few	TRBV4-1	TRBJ1-4	CASSRGGRDEKLFF	TGCGCCAGCAGCCGAGGGGGAAGGGACGAAAAACTGTTTTTT
-	-	TRBV20-1	TRBJ2-7	CSAPWATSFYEQYF	TGCAGTGCTCCTTGGGCTACCAGCTTCTACGAGCAGTACTTC
-	few	TRBV20-1	TRBJ1-2	CSARDRGYGYTF	TGCAGTGCTAGAGATCGGGGTTATGGCTACACCTTC
TRBD1	few	TRBV7-3	TRBJ2-7	CASSLRDGTVYEQYF	TGTGCCAGCAGCTTAAGGGACGGGACAGTCTACGAGCAGTACTTC
TRBD2	few	TRBV7-2	TRBJ2-2	CASRLTSGSFTGELFF	TGTGCCAGCAGATTGACTAGCGGTTCGTTCACCGGGGAGCTGTTTTTT
-	-	TRBV20-1	TRBJ1-3	CSTTIGNTIYF	TGCAGTACGACTATCGGAAACACCATCTATTTT
-	-	TRBV5-1	TRBJ1-1	CASSLANPANTEAFF	TGCGCCAGCAGCTTGGCCAATCCGGCGAACACTGAAGCTTTCTTT
-	-	TRBV10-3	TRBJ1-1	CAISESSPTGEAFF	TGTGCCATCAGTGAGTCAAGTCCCACAGGGGAAGCTTTCTTT
-	-	TRBV6-5	TRBJ1-2	CASKVGLTRTYGYTF	TGTGCCAGCAAAGTTGGTCTCACAAGGACCTATGGCTACACCTTC
-	-	TRBV6-8	TRBJ2-3	CASSRFSTDTQYF	TGTGCCAGCAGCCGCTTTAGCACAGATACGCAGTATTTT
TRBD1	-	TRBV4-1	TRBJ2-2	CASSQADSWDREYTGELFF	TGCGCCAGCAGCCAAGCGGACTCCTGGGACAGGGAGTACACCGGGGAGCTGTTTTTT
-	-	TRBV6-5	TRBJ1-4	CASSSKGREEKLFF	TGTGCCAGCAGTTCCAAGGGCCGAGAGGAAAAACTGTTTTTT
TRBD2	-	TRBV6-1	TRBJ2-1	CASSEIRVMGGRVSYNEQFF	TGTGCCAGCAGTGAAATCAGGGTTATGGGCGGGAGGGTCTCCTACAATGAGCAGTTCTTC